The 3 T cell receptor beta chains listed next were all sequenced from one sample in a study of cytomegalovirus exposure and HLA in healthy donors. PCR employed 60 Vbeta and 13 Jbeta primers. Only in-frame clones appear in the TCRdb table, and some are missing; sequencing was by immunoSEQ multiplex PCR. The sample consists of some 93,000 clones, under 90% of them appearing once. The sequenced sample consisted of PBMCs. These receptors were collected from a man aged 45-60 years in good health and CMV-seronegative.

The chain carries TRBV12-5 and TRBJ1-1; 9 bases map to TRBD1. Germline CDR1 is LGHNT and CDR2 is FRNRAP. CDR3 length: 17 amino acids. V shed 5 bases, J shed 1 base, and the junction held 11 bases outside the gene matches. The CDR3 nucleotides are TGTGCTAGTGGTCCGGGCTCCGGGACAGGGTGGAACACTGAAGCTTTCTTT. It encodes CASGPGSGTGWNTEAFF.

About this clone: The sample holds other DNA sequences that translate to the same CDR3. V and J are TRBV19 and TRBJ2-6; 7 bases line up with TRBD1. The junction had 3 bases not matched to a gene; V was cut back by 7 bases and J by 0 bases. Germline CDR1 and CDR2: LNHDA and SQIVND (reference sequence). The CDR3 contains 15 residues. This CDR3 reads CASTTGSSGANVLTF. CDR3 DNA: TGTGCCAGTACGACAGGGTCCTCTGGGGCCAACGTCCTGACTTTC.

Regarding this clone: This sample also contains other DNA sequences that code for the same CDR3. This chain links TRBV6-1 with TRBJ2-6; D perhaps matches TRBD1 (6 bases). Germline assignment: CDR1 MNHNS and CDR2 SASEGT. The CDR3 runs to 20 residues. V lost 1 base and J lost 0, with 19 bases in between. CDR3 region: CASSEGLKWAGVSGANVLTF. The CDR3 nucleotides are TGTGCCAGCAGTGAAGGCCTCAAATGGGCAGGGGTCTCTGGGGCCAACGTCCTGACTTTC.